This T cell receptor beta chain was retrieved from a study of T cells in Graves' hyperthyroidism and ophthalmopathy. General study points: Model predictions of ophthalmopathy came a median approximately 6.8 months before onset. Most expanded thyroid clonotypes above 0.001 recurred in blood. Separation of ophthalmopathy from stable hyperthyroidism was achieved by a 13 V-J model.

On this clonotype: Its cognate antigen is unknown.

Thyroid ultrasound, orbital computed tomography, clinical symptoms, and serum thyroxine and TRAb underpinned diagnoses. This CDR3 has 16 amino acids. Germline trimming cut 5 bases from V and 5 bases from J; bases unmatched to any gene: 13. Germline V gene lookup returns CDR1 SGHDT and CDR2 YYEEEE. Researchers amplified the TCR beta CDR3 regions from RNA transcripts. A set of HTBI primers served as the primers for a first-round RT-PCR of the TCR CDR3. TCRdb reanalysed the multiplex PCR reads using MiXCR and keeps one entry per CDR3 protein. The sample has 480,000 or so distinct CDR3 sequences, around 43% seen once.

The chain employs TRBV5-6 and TRBJ2-7; TRBD2 matches at 10 bases. The receptor was derived from an adult woman with Graves' disease, either hyperthyroidism or ophthalmopathy (not recorded which). Sequencing was carried out using peripheral blood or thyroid tissue (not recorded which). The CDR3: CASRDGGLAGVNEQYF. The DNA for the CDR3 is TGTGCCAGCAGGGACGGAGGGCTAGCGGGAGTGAACGAGCAGTACTTC.